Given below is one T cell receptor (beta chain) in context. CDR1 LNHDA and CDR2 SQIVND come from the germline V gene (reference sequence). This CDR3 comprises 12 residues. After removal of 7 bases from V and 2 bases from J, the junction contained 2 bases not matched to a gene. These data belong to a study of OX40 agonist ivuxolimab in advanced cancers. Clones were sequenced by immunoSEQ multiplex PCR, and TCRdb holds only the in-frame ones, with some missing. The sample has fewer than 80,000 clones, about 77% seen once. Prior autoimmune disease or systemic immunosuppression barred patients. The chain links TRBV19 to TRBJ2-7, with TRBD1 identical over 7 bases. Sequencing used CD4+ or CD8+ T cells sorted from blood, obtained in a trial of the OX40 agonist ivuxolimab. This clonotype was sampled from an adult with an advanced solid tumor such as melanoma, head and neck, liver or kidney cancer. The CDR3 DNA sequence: TGTGCCAGTACTACAGGGGCCTACGAGCAGTACTTC. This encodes CASTTGAYEQYF.